Listed below are T cell receptor beta chains from one sample, sequenced in a study of blood T cell repertoires in COVID-19. Sequenced by immunoSEQ multiplex PCR; TCRdb stores in-frame clones only, minus some. The table lists approximately 110,000 clones, around 82% of them singletons. The source material was peripheral blood. These receptors were taken from a woman between 45 and 60 years old with acute or convalescent COVID-19. CDR3s include the opening cysteine and the closing phenylalanine or tryptophan. D genes are given only for firm matches. A clone size is listed for some rows: how often the clone was seen (once, few, many), or a class if it is expanded.

>-|TRBJ1-1|TRBV28|few
CASSFREKAFF
TGTGCCAGCAGTTTTCGGGAAAAGGCTTTCTTT
>-|TRBJ1-5|TRBV19|-
CASSSTRVRNQPQHF
TGTGCCAGTAGCTCAACCAGGGTACGCAATCAGCCCCAGCATTTT
>-|TRBJ2-2|TRBV5-1|-
CASTAGQSGTGELFF
TGCGCCAGCACCGCGGGGCAGAGCGGCACCGGGGAGCTGTTTTTT
>-|TRBJ2-2|TRBV10-2|-
CASSQTSTGELFF
TGCGCCAGCAGTCAAACTAGCACCGGGGAGCTGTTTTTT
>-|TRBJ1-1|TRBV6-5|-
CASTRVNTEAFF
TGTGCCAGCACGCGGGTGAACACTGAAGCTTTCTTT
>TRBD1|TRBJ1-1|TRBV5-1|-
CASSQGGAHLNTEAFF
TGCGCCAGCAGTCAAGGGGGCGCACATCTGAACACTGAAGCTTTCTTT
>-|TRBJ1-1|TRBV6-5|few
CASSFDSNTEAFF
TGTGCCAGCAGTTTCGACTCGAACACTGAAGCTTTCTTT
>TRBD1|TRBJ1-1|TRBV5-8|-
CASSYLDRATRAFF
TGTGCCAGCAGCTATCTAGACAGGGCCACAAGGGCTTTCTTT
>-|TRBJ1-6|TRBV14|few
CASNIGLPWPLHF
TGTGCCAGCAACATCGGACTGCCTTGGCCCCTCCACTTT
>-|TRBJ1-5|TRBV6-1|-
CASNGDRLGPQHF
TGTGCCAGCAACGGGGATCGCCTCGGGCCCCAGCATTTT
>TRBD1|TRBJ2-5|TRBV28|-
CASRMGQAQETQYF
TGTGCCAGCAGGATGGGACAGGCCCAAGAGACCCAGTACTTC
>TRBD1|TRBJ1-1|TRBV27|few
CASKGTGRSEAFF
TGTGCCAGCAAGGGGACAGGACGTTCTGAAGCTTTCTTT
>TRBD1|TRBJ1-2|TRBV6-4|few
CASSEGRGQDGYTF
TGTGCCAGCAGTGAGGGCAGGGGGCAAGATGGCTACACCTTC
>-|TRBJ2-2|TRBV5-1|-
CASSLEAGGELFF
TGCGCCAGCAGTCTCGAGGCGGGCGGGGAGCTGTTTTTT
>-|TRBJ1-2|TRBV6-4|-
CASSAQPSQVNYGYTF
TGTGCCAGCAGTGCACAGCCAAGCCAGGTGAACTATGGCTACACCTTC
>TRBD1|TRBJ1-2|TRBV16|-
CASNDGQGYGYTF
TGTGCCAGCAATGATGGACAGGGATATGGCTACACCTTC
>-|TRBJ2-2|TRBV5-1|once
CASSFAGTGELFF
TGCGCCAGCAGCTTCGCCGGGACCGGGGAGCTGTTTTTT
>-|TRBJ2-2|TRBV5-4|-
CASSSTTMNTGELFF
TGTGCCAGCAGCTCGACTACTATGAACACCGGGGAGCTGTTTTTT
>TRBD1|TRBJ1-1|TRBV30|-
CAWSPTGGYTEAFF
TGTGCCTGGAGTCCCACAGGGGGCTACACTGAAGCTTTCTTT
>-|TRBJ1-1|TRBV7-9|few
CASSQRNTEAFF
TGTGCCAGCAGTCAGCGGAACACTGAAGCTTTCTTT
>-|TRBJ1-5|TRBV27|-
CASALGGNQPQHF
TGTGCCAGCGCCCTGGGAGGGAATCAGCCCCAGCATTTT
>TRBD1|TRBJ2-3|TRBV28|-
CASSSLGQGADTQYF
TGTGCCAGCAGTTCTCTCGGACAGGGGGCAGATACGCAGTATTTT
>-|TRBJ1-1|TRBV19|few
CASRRLWTGGDTEAFF
TGTGCCAGTAGGCGCCTCTGGACGGGGGGGGACACTGAAGCTTTCTTT
>-|TRBJ1-2|TRBV7-9|-
CASSSQGSGGGTF
TGTGCCAGCAGCTCCCAAGGATCTGGGGGGGGCACCTTC
>-|TRBJ1-3|TRBV5-1|-
CASFDSDSGNTIYF
TGCGCCAGCTTCGACAGCGACTCTGGAAACACCATATATTTT
>TRBD1|TRBJ1-6|TRBV3-1/TRBV3-2|-
CASSQMGQSPNSPLHF
TGTGCCAGCAGCCAAATGGGACAGTCCCCGAATTCACCCCTCCACTTT
>-|TRBJ1-3|TRBV19|-
CASAGNTIYF
TGTGCCAGCGCGGGAAACACCATATATTTT
>TRBD1|TRBJ1-5|TRBV3-1/TRBV3-2|-
CASSQNQGGNQPQHF
TGTGCCAGCAGCCAAAATCAGGGGGGCAATCAGCCCCAGCATTTT
>TRBD1|TRBJ2-7|TRBV5-1|-
CASSPGTGVPLYF
TGCGCCAGCAGCCCTGGGACAGGGGTTCCGCTGTACTTC
>-|TRBJ1-4|TRBV7-9|-
CASSILAEKLFF
TGTGCCAGCAGCATCTTAGCCGAAAAACTGTTTTTT
>-|TRBJ1-1|TRBV6-5|-
CASSYQENTEAFF
TGTGCCAGCAGTTACCAGGAGAACACTGAAGCTTTCTTT
>TRBD2|TRBJ2-1|TRBV14|-
CASSLSLAGDYNEQFF
TGTGCCAGCAGCCTTTCCCTAGCGGGGGATTACAATGAGCAGTTCTTC
>-|TRBJ2-7|TRBV5-6|-
CASSLDMSSYEQYF
TGTGCCAGCAGCTTGGACATGTCCTCCTACGAGCAGTACTTC
>-|TRBJ2-7|TRBV11-2|-
CASSLTGLEQYF
TGTGCCAGCAGCCTCACAGGCCTCGAGCAGTACTTC
>-|TRBJ1-2|TRBV24-1|medium-sized
CATSDRLGYTF
TGTGCCACCAGTGATCGACTGGGCTACACCTTC
>-|TRBJ2-7|TRBV19|-
CASSIAGVPYEQYF
TGTGCCAGTAGTATCGCAGGGGTACCCTACGAGCAGTACTTC
>-|TRBJ2-7|TRBV4-2|-
CASSQSLGAYEQYF
TGTGCCAGCAGCCAATCCCTAGGGGCCTACGAGCAGTACTTC
>-|TRBJ1-2|TRBV7-9|-
CASSLRGNYGYTF
TGTGCCAGCAGCTTACGAGGGAACTATGGCTACACCTTC
>-|TRBJ1-6|TRBV5-5|-
CASSLAWAAPNSPLHF
TGTGCCAGCAGCTTGGCCTGGGCAGCCCCTAATTCACCCCTCCACTTT
>-|TRBJ2-1|TRBV11-3|few
CASSFEGQGIYNEQFF
TGTGCCAGCAGCTTCGAGGGGCAGGGGATCTACAATGAGCAGTTCTTC